The present T cell receptor beta chain was sequenced within a study of blood T cell repertoires in COVID-19. Libraries were prepared by immunoSEQ multiplex PCR; TCRdb keeps only in-frame clonotypes and omits some of them. The sample yields 220,000 or so clones, under 90% seen once. This clone was observed a few times. Germline CDR1 reads SGHAT; CDR2 reads FQNNGV. The J segment lost 2 bases and the V segment lost 3 bases, leaving 2 bases of the junction unmatched. This CDR3 is 14 amino acids long. The TCR was taken from a woman in her sixties or seventies who had recovered from COVID-19. Sequenced: PBMCs or T cells enriched from blood (not recorded which). The rearrangement joins TRBV11-2 to TRBJ2-3; 7 positions match TRBD2. CDR3 coding DNA: TGTGCCAGCAGCTTCAGCGGGACCACAGATACGCAGTATTTT. Protein: CASSFSGTTDTQYF.